This T cell receptor beta chain was identified during a study of cytomegalovirus exposure and HLA in healthy donors. As for the study in general: The Caucasian-associated ancestry cluster contained 75% to 85% of the 398 genotyped donors. Whole-study findings and limits: As a later analysis showed, a missense DCLRE1C variant was linked to trimming of TCR beta V- and J-genes.

A word on this clone: The antigen remains undetermined.

V lost 5 bases to trimming and J lost 5 bases, with 8 bases between them. This CDR3 comprises 12 residues. The germline V gene encodes CDR1 SGHVS and CDR2 FNYEAQ. Though nominally healthy at sampling, donors likely had unrecorded immune exposures. Use of 60 Vbeta and 13 Jbeta primers characterized the PCR. Clones were read by immunoSEQ multiplex PCR, and TCRdb kept only the in-frame ones, dropping some. The repertoire table contains around 77,000 clones. The sample consisted of PBMCs. The receptor was derived from a man over 45 in good health and CMV-seropositive. The chain carries TRBV7-6 and TRBJ2-3; no definite D call. CDR3 DNA sequence: TGTGCCAGCAGCCTGATAGAAGATACGCAGTATTTT. This codes for CASSLIEDTQYF.